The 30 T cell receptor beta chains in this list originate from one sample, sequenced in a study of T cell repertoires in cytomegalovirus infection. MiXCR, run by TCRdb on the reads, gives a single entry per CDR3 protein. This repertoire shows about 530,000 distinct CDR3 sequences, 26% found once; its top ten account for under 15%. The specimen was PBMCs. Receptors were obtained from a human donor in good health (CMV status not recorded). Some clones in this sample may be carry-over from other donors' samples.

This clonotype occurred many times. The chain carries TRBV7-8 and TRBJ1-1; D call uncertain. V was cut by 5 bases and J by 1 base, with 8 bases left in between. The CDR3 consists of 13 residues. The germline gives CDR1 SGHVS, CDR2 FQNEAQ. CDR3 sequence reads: CASSPRQNTEAFF. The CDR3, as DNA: TGTGCCAGCAGCCCCCGACAGAACACTGAAGCTTTCTTT.

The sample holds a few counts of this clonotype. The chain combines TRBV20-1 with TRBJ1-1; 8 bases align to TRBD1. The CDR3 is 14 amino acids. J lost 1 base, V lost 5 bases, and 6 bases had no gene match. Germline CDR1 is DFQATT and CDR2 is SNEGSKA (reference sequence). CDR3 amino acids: CSAQGGTGNTEAFF. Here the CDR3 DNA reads TGCAGTGCTCAGGGCGGGACAGGGAACACTGAAGCTTTCTTT.

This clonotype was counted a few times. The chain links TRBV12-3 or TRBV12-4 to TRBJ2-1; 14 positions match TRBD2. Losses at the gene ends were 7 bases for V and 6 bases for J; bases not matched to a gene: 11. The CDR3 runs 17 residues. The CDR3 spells CASTVTGLAGVSNEQFF. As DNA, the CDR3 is TGTGCCAGCACTGTGACGGGACTAGCGGGAGTTTCCAATGAGCAGTTCTTC.

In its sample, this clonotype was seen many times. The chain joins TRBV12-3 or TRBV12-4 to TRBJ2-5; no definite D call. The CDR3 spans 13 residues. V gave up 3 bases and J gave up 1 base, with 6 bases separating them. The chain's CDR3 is CASSFDRQETQYF. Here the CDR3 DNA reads TGTGCCAGCAGTTTTGATCGCCAAGAGACCCAGTACTTC.

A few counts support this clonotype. The DNA for the CDR3 is TGTGCCAGCAGTGATTCTTTCTCGGGGGCGGGCAATCAGCCCCAGCATTTT. Translated, it gives CASSDSFSGAGNQPQHF. V usage is TRBV6-1 and J usage is TRBJ1-5; tentatively, D is TRBD1 (6 bases). V was clipped by 3 bases and J by 2 bases, with 17 bases between them. There are 17 residues in the CDR3. Germline V lookup: CDR1 MNHNS, CDR2 SASEGT.

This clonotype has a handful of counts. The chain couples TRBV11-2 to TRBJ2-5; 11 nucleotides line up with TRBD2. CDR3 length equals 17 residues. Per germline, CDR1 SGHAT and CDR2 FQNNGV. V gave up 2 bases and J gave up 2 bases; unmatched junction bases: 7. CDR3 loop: CASSLPPSGRHQETQYF. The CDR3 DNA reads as TGTGCCAGCAGCTTACCCCCTAGCGGGAGGCATCAAGAGACCCAGTACTTC.

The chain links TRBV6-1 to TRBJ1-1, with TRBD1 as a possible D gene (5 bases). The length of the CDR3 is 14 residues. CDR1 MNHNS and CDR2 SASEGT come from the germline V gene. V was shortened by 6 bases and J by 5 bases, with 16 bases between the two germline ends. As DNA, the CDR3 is TGTGCCAGCAGGGATAGGGGCGCGAGGACTGAAGCTTTCTTT. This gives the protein CASRDRGARTEAFF.

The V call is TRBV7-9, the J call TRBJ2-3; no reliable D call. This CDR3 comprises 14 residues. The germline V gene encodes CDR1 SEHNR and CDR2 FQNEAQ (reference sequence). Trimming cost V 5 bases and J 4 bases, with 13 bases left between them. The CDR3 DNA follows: TGTGCCAGCAGCCTGAACAGACCCCCAGATACGCAGTATTTT. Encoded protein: CASSLNRPPDTQYF.

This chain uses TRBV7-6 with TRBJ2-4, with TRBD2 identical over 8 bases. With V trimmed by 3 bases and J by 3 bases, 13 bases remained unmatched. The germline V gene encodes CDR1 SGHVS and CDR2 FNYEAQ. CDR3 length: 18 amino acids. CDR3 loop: CASSLPVRGGGVKNIQYF. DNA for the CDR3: TGTGCCAGCAGCTTGCCCGTCCGGGGGGGAGGAGTCAAAAACATTCAGTACTTC. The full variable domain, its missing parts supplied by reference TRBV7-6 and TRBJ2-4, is GAGVSQSPRYKVTKRGQDVALRCDPISGHVSLYWYRQALGQGPEFLTYFNYEAQQDKSGLPNDRFSAERPEGSISTLTIQRTEQRDSAMYRCASSLPVRGGGVKNIQYFGAGTRLSVL.

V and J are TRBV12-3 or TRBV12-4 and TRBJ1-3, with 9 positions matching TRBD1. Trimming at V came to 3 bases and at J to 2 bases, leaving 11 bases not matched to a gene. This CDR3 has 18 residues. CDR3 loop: CASSFILGTGSPGNTIYF. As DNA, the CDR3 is TGTGCCAGCAGTTTTATACTCGGGACAGGGAGCCCTGGAAACACCATATATTTT.

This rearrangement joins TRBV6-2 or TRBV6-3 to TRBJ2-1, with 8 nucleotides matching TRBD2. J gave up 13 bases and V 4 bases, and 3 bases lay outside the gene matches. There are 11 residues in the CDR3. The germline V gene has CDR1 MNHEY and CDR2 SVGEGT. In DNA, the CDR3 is TGTGCCAGCAGTTTCGGGACTAGACAGTTCTTC. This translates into CASSFGTRQFF.

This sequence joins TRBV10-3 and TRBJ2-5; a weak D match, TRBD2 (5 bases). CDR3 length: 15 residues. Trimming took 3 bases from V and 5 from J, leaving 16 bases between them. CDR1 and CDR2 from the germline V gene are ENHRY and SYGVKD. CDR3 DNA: TGTGCCATCAGTGACCCGCGGGCCTCCGACGAGACCCAGTACTTC. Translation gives CAISDPRASDETQYF.

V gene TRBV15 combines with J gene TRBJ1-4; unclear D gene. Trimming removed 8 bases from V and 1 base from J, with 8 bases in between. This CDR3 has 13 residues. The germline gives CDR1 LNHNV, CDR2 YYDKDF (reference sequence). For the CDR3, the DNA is TGTGCCACCCAGCCTGGAACTAATGAAAAACTGTTTTTT. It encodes CATQPGTNEKLFF. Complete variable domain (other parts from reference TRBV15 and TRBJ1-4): DAMVIQNPRYQVTQFGKPVTLSCSQTLNHNVMYWYQQKSSQAPKLLFHYYDKDFNNEADTPDNFQSRRPNTSFCFLDIRSPGLGDTAMYLCATQPGTNEKLFFGSGTQLSVL.

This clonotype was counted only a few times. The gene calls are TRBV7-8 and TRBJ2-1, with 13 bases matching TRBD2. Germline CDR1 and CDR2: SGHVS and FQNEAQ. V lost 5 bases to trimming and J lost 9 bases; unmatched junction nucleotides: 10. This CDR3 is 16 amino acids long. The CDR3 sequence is CASSHGLAGDTGEQFF. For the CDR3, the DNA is TGTGCCAGCAGCCACGGACTAGCGGGAGATACCGGTGAGCAGTTCTTC.

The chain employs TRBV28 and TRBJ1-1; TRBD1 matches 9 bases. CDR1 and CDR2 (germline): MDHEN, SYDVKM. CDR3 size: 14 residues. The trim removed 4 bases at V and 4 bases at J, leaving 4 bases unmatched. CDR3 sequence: CASSSGTGPTEAFF. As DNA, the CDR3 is TGTGCCAGCAGTTCCGGGACAGGGCCCACTGAAGCTTTCTTT.

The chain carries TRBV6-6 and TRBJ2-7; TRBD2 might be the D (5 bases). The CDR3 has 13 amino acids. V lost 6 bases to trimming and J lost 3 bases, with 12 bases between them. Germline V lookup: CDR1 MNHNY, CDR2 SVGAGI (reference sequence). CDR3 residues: CASRGLDFYEQYV. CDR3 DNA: TGTGCCAGCAGAGGACTCGACTTCTACGAGCAGTACGTC.

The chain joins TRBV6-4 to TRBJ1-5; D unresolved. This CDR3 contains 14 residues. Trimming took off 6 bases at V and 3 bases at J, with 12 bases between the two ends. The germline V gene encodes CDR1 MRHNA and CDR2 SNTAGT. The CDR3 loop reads CASRGDGYNQPQHF. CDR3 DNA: TGTGCCAGCAGAGGCGACGGATACAATCAGCCCCAGCATTTT.

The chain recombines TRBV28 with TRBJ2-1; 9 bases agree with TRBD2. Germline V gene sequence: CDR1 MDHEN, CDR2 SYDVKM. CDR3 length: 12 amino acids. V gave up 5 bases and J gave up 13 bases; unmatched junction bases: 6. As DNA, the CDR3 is TGTGCCAGCAGTGGACTAGCGCCCCGTCAGTTCTTC. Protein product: CASSGLAPRQFF.

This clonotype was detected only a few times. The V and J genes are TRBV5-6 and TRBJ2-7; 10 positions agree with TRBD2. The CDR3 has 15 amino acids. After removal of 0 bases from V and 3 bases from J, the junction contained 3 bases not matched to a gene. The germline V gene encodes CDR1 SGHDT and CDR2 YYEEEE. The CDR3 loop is CASSLGGLADYEQYV. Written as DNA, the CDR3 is TGTGCCAGCAGCTTGGGAGGACTAGCGGACTACGAGCAGTACGTC.

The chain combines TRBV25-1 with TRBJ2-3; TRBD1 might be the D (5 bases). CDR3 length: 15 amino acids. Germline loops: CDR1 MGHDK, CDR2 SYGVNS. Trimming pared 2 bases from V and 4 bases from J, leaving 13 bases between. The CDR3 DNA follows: TGTGCCAGCAGTGAAGCCGACAGAGTCTCAGATACGCAGTATTTT. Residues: CASSEADRVSDTQYF.

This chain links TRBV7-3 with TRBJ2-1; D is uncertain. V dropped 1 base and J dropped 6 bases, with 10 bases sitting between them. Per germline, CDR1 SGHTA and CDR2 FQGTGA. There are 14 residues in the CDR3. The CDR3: CASSLRSGSNEQFF. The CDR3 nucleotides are TGTGCCAGCAGCTTAAGGTCAGGAAGCAATGAGCAGTTCTTC. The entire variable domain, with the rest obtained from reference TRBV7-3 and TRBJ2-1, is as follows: GAGVSQTPSNKVTEKGKYVELRCDPISGHTALYWYRQSLGQGPEFLIYFQGTGAADDSGLPNDRFFAVRPEGSVSTLKIQRTERGDSAVYLCASSLRSGSNEQFFGPGTRLTVL.

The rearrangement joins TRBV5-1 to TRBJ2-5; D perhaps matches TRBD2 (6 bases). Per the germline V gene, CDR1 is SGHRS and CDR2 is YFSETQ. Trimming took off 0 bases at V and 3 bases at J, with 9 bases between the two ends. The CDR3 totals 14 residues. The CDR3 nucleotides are TGCGCCAGCAGCTTGGTTGCGGGAAAAGAGACCCAGTACTTC. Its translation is CASSLVAGKETQYF.

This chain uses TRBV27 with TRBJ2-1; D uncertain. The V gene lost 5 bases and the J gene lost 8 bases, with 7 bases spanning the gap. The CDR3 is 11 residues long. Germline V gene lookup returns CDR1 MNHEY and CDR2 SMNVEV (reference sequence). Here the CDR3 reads CASSTTHEQFF. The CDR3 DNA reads TGTGCCAGCAGTACAACACATGAGCAGTTCTTC.

The CDR3 sequence is CASSPPDRPMGGETQYF. In nucleotides, the CDR3 is TGTGCCAGCAGCCCTCCGGACAGGCCTATGGGCGGGGAGACCCAGTACTTC. The rearrangement joins TRBV9 to TRBJ2-5, with 7 nucleotides matching TRBD1. From germline, CDR1 is SGDLS and CDR2 YYNGEE. The CDR3 has 17 residues. V lost 4 bases to trimming and J lost 5 bases; unmatched junction nucleotides: 17.

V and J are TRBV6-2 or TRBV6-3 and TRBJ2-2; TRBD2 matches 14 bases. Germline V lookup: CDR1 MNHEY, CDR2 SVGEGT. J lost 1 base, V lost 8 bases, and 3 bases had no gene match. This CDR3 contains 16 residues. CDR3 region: CASVGLAGVNTGELFF. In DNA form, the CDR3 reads TGTGCCAGCGTGGGACTAGCGGGAGTGAACACCGGGGAGCTGTTTTTT.

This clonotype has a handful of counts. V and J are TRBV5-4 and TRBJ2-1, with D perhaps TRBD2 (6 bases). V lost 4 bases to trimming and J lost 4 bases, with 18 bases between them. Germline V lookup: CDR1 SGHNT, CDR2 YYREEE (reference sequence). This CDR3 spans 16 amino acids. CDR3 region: CASSGGTPQIYNEQFF. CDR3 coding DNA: TGTGCCAGCAGCGGAGGGACTCCACAGATTTACAATGAGCAGTTCTTC.

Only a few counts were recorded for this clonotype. The CDR3 DNA follows: TGTGCCACCACCTCCGGAGAGAATCAGCCCCAGCATTTT. Its protein product is CATTSGENQPQHF. V is TRBV10-3 and J is TRBJ1-5; D unresolved. This CDR3 has 13 amino acids. Germline V lookup: CDR1 ENHRY, CDR2 SYGVKD. V lost 10 bases and J 4 bases, leaving 14 bases between the germline ends.

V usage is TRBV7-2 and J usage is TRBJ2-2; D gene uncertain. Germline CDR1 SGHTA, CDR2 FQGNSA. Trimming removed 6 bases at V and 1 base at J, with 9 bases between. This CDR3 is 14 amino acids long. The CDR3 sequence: CASSGTMNTGELFF. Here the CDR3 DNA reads TGTGCCAGCAGTGGAACCATGAACACCGGGGAGCTGTTTTTT.

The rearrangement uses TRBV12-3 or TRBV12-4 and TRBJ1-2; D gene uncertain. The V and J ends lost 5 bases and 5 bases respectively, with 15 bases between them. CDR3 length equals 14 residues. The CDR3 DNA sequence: TGTGCCAGCAGTCTCCGGACTGCGGATTATGGCTACACCTTC. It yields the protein CASSLRTADYGYTF.

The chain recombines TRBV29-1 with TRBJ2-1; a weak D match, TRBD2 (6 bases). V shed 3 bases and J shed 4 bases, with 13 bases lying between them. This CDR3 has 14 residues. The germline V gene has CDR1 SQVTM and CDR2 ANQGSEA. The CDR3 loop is CSVDGDWKYNEQFF. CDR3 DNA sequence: TGCAGCGTTGACGGGGACTGGAAATACAATGAGCAGTTCTTC.